Listed below are T cell receptor beta chains from one sample, sequenced in a study of T cell responses to AZD1222 COVID-19 vaccine. Sequenced by immunoSEQ multiplex PCR; TCRdb stores in-frame clones only, minus some. The top ten hold approximately 1.5% of the sample, which has about 170,000 clones, over 75% seen once. This sample comprised peripheral blood, obtained on day 0 of AZD1222 vaccination. These receptors came from an adult in good health. Each CDR3 is given with its conserved first and last residue. The D gene is left open where the match is weak. Clone size appears in some rows only: once, few, many, or a class for an expanded clone.

cdr3_nt: TGCGCCAGCAGTGAGTCGCCGGCTAGCGGGGACAATGAGCAGTTCTTC
cdr3_aa: CASSESPASGDNEQFF
j_call: TRBJ2-1
d_call: TRBD2
v_call: TRBV10-1
clone_size: NA

cdr3_nt: TGTGCCAGCAGCTTAGATCCAGGGGGTACCGGGGAGCTGTTTTTT
cdr3_aa: CASSLDPGGTGELFF
j_call: TRBJ2-2
d_call: TRBD1
v_call: TRBV7-2
clone_size: NA

cdr3_nt: TGTGCCACAAAATCGACGGATAGCAATCAGCCCCAGCATTTT
cdr3_aa: CATKSTDSNQPQHF
j_call: TRBJ1-5
d_call: NA
v_call: TRBV6-6
clone_size: NA

cdr3_nt: TGCGCCAGCAGCTTGGACGGACAGGCGCATTCACCCCTCCACTTT
cdr3_aa: CASSLDGQAHSPLHF
j_call: TRBJ1-6
d_call: TRBD1
v_call: TRBV5-1
clone_size: NA

cdr3_nt: TGTGCCACCAGCAGAGACGCGGGGGGGGGATCAGATACGCAGTATTTT
cdr3_aa: CATSRDAGGGSDTQYF
j_call: TRBJ2-3
d_call: TRBD2
v_call: TRBV15
clone_size: few

cdr3_nt: TGTGCCAGCACCGTACTCCGAGGAGGCACCGGGGAGCTGTTTTTT
cdr3_aa: CASTVLRGGTGELFF
j_call: TRBJ2-2
d_call: NA
v_call: TRBV2
clone_size: NA

cdr3_nt: TGTGCCAGCAGCCCCTATATGCGGGGGAAAACGAACACCGGGGAGCTGTTTTTT
cdr3_aa: CASSPYMRGKTNTGELFF
j_call: TRBJ2-2
d_call: TRBD2
v_call: TRBV3-1/TRBV3-2
clone_size: NA

cdr3_nt: TGTGCCAGCAGCTTAGGAGGGCCCTACTATGGCTACACCTTC
cdr3_aa: CASSLGGPYYGYTF
j_call: TRBJ1-2
d_call: NA
v_call: TRBV11-2
clone_size: once

cdr3_nt: TGTGCCAGCAGGGCCAGCACAAACACCGGGGAGCTGTTTTTT
cdr3_aa: CASRASTNTGELFF
j_call: TRBJ2-2
d_call: NA
v_call: TRBV6-5
clone_size: once

cdr3_nt: TGTGCCAGTGGCGGGCTTTACGAGCAGTACTTC
cdr3_aa: CASGGLYEQYF
j_call: TRBJ2-7
d_call: NA
v_call: TRBV6-5
clone_size: once

cdr3_nt: TGTGCCAGCAGTTACCCCTACCTTAGGTCCCAAACAGGGGACAGCAATCAGCCCCAGCATTTT
cdr3_aa: CASSYPYLRSQTGDSNQPQHF
j_call: TRBJ1-5
d_call: TRBD1
v_call: TRBV6-2/TRBV6-3
clone_size: once

cdr3_nt: TGTGCCAGCAGCTTAGGAGGGCTAGCGGAGACCCAGTACTTC
cdr3_aa: CASSLGGLAETQYF
j_call: TRBJ2-5
d_call: NA
v_call: TRBV7-9
clone_size: NA

cdr3_nt: TGTGCCAGCAGCCTAGCGGGGGGACTCTCCTACGAGCAGTACTTC
cdr3_aa: CASSLAGGLSYEQYF
j_call: TRBJ2-7
d_call: TRBD2
v_call: TRBV7-8
clone_size: NA

cdr3_nt: TGTGCCTGGAGTACTAGCGGGGGAATATACAATGAGCAGTTCTTC
cdr3_aa: CAWSTSGGIYNEQFF
j_call: TRBJ2-1
d_call: TRBD2
v_call: TRBV30
clone_size: NA

cdr3_nt: TGTGCCACCGTGGACAGCCGGCGGGCCGGAAACACCATATATTTT
cdr3_aa: CATVDSRRAGNTIYF
j_call: TRBJ1-3
d_call: NA
v_call: TRBV18
clone_size: NA

cdr3_nt: TGTGCCAGCAGAGTCTCCAGGGAGGGCTACACCTTC
cdr3_aa: CASRVSREGYTF
j_call: TRBJ1-2
d_call: NA
v_call: TRBV28
clone_size: NA

cdr3_nt: TGTGCCAGCAGCTTTAGTCAGGGTGCGACTAATGAAAAACTGTTTTTT
cdr3_aa: CASSFSQGATNEKLFF
j_call: TRBJ1-4
d_call: NA
v_call: TRBV7-9
clone_size: NA

cdr3_nt: TGCAGCGGATGGACAGGGGTGCGTGGTGGGGAGCTGTTTTTT
cdr3_aa: CSGWTGVRGGELFF
j_call: TRBJ2-2
d_call: TRBD1
v_call: TRBV29-1
clone_size: NA

cdr3_nt: TGCGCCAGCAGCTTGTTGACAGGGGGTTACGAGCAGTACTTC
cdr3_aa: CASSLLTGGYEQYF
j_call: TRBJ2-7
d_call: TRBD1
v_call: TRBV5-1
clone_size: NA

cdr3_nt: TGTGCCTGGAGTGTAAATCAGGGCGAGCAGTACTTC
cdr3_aa: CAWSVNQGEQYF
j_call: TRBJ2-7
d_call: NA
v_call: TRBV30
clone_size: NA

cdr3_nt: TGCGCCAGCAGCGGAACGGACAGGGGGCCTGGAAACACCATATATTTT
cdr3_aa: CASSGTDRGPGNTIYF
j_call: TRBJ1-3
d_call: TRBD1
v_call: TRBV5-1
clone_size: NA

cdr3_nt: TGTGCCAGCAGCTTAATCGGGGGGCAGCCAGATACGCAGTATTTT
cdr3_aa: CASSLIGGQPDTQYF
j_call: TRBJ2-3
d_call: NA
v_call: TRBV5-4
clone_size: NA

cdr3_nt: TGTGCCAGCAGCTCCCGAAGCGGGGGGGTTAAAGCCGGGGAGCTGTTTTTT
cdr3_aa: CASSSRSGGVKAGELFF
j_call: TRBJ2-2
d_call: TRBD2
v_call: TRBV5-4
clone_size: NA

cdr3_nt: TGTGCCAGCAGTTTGAAGGCGCTTGCAACTAATGAAAAACTGTTTTTT
cdr3_aa: CASSLKALATNEKLFF
j_call: TRBJ1-4
d_call: NA
v_call: TRBV27
clone_size: NA

cdr3_nt: TGTGCCAGCAGCTTACAGAATTCACCCCTCCACTTT
cdr3_aa: CASSLQNSPLHF
j_call: TRBJ1-6
d_call: NA
v_call: TRBV7-9
clone_size: NA

cdr3_nt: TGTGCCAGCAGTACGAAGGACGGACTAGAAAAACTGTTTTTT
cdr3_aa: CASSTKDGLEKLFF
j_call: TRBJ1-4
d_call: NA
v_call: TRBV2
clone_size: NA

cdr3_nt: TGTGCCAGCAGCACCCAAAGACAGGGGCTCTACGAGCAGTACTTC
cdr3_aa: CASSTQRQGLYEQYF
j_call: TRBJ2-7
d_call: TRBD1
v_call: TRBV6-5
clone_size: NA

cdr3_nt: TGTGCTAGCAGCTTAGACCCCGGGGCCAACGTCCTGACTTTC
cdr3_aa: CASSLDPGANVLTF
j_call: TRBJ2-6
d_call: NA
v_call: TRBV7-7
clone_size: NA

cdr3_nt: TGTGCCAGCAGTTCCCCAGGGGAGGGAAACACCATATATTTT
cdr3_aa: CASSSPGEGNTIYF
j_call: TRBJ1-3
d_call: NA
v_call: TRBV28
clone_size: NA

cdr3_nt: TGTGCCAGCAGCTCAAATAGGGAGACCCAGTACTTC
cdr3_aa: CASSSNRETQYF
j_call: TRBJ2-5
d_call: NA
v_call: TRBV11-2
clone_size: NA

cdr3_nt: TGTGCCAGCAGTTCCCCATCACCAGGGTCATGGAACATTCAGTACTTC
cdr3_aa: CASSSPSPGSWNIQYF
j_call: TRBJ2-4
d_call: NA
v_call: TRBV6-2/TRBV6-3
clone_size: NA

cdr3_nt: TGTGCCACCAGTGAGGGGACTCGCACAGATACGCAGTATTTT
cdr3_aa: CATSEGTRTDTQYF
j_call: TRBJ2-3
d_call: NA
v_call: TRBV24-1
clone_size: once

cdr3_nt: TGTGCCAGCAGCTCTATGGGGGGGTTGTTAATTGGCTACACCTTC
cdr3_aa: CASSSMGGLLIGYTF
j_call: TRBJ1-2
d_call: NA
v_call: TRBV7-2
clone_size: NA

cdr3_nt: TGCGCCAGCAGCTTTAGCCAGCAAGAGACCCAGTACTTC
cdr3_aa: CASSFSQQETQYF
j_call: TRBJ2-5
d_call: NA
v_call: TRBV5-1
clone_size: NA

cdr3_nt: TGTGCCAGCAGCCACGTCAGGGGCTACGAGCAGTACTTC
cdr3_aa: CASSHVRGYEQYF
j_call: TRBJ2-7
d_call: NA
v_call: TRBV12-3/TRBV12-4
clone_size: once

cdr3_nt: TGTGCCAGCAGTTACCTGGAAGGGGGCGGCAATCAGCCCCAGCATTTT
cdr3_aa: CASSYLEGGGNQPQHF
j_call: TRBJ1-5
d_call: TRBD1
v_call: TRBV6-6
clone_size: NA

cdr3_nt: TGTGCCAGCAGCCAATCTTTTGTTGACAGCCAAGAGACCCAGTACTTC
cdr3_aa: CASSQSFVDSQETQYF
j_call: TRBJ2-5
d_call: NA
v_call: TRBV3-1/TRBV3-2
clone_size: NA

cdr3_nt: TGTGCCAGCAGCTTAGACTTTTTAAACACCGGGGAGCTGTTTTTT
cdr3_aa: CASSLDFLNTGELFF
j_call: TRBJ2-2
d_call: NA
v_call: TRBV5-4
clone_size: once

cdr3_nt: TGTGCCAGCAGCGTGTTAGGATCGGTTTCCACTGAAGCTTTCTTT
cdr3_aa: CASSVLGSVSTEAFF
j_call: TRBJ1-1
d_call: NA
v_call: TRBV9
clone_size: NA

cdr3_nt: TGTGCCAGCAGTCGGGACCTTACAGGGAACACTGAAGCTTTCTTT
cdr3_aa: CASSRDLTGNTEAFF
j_call: TRBJ1-1
d_call: NA
v_call: TRBV27
clone_size: NA

cdr3_nt: TGCGCCAGCAGCCAAGAAATCCAAGGTAGTGATGGGTCCGGGGAGCTGTTTTTT
cdr3_aa: CASSQEIQGSDGSGELFF
j_call: TRBJ2-2
d_call: NA
v_call: TRBV4-1
clone_size: NA

cdr3_nt: TGTGCCAGCAGCTTAGGACTAGCGGGCGCTCCAGGGAGTACCGGGGAGCTGTTTTTT
cdr3_aa: CASSLGLAGAPGSTGELFF
j_call: TRBJ2-2
d_call: TRBD2
v_call: TRBV7-9
clone_size: once

cdr3_nt: TGTGCCAGCACCATAGCAGCAGGGCCAACCTACGAGCAGTACTTC
cdr3_aa: CASTIAAGPTYEQYF
j_call: TRBJ2-7
d_call: NA
v_call: TRBV6-5
clone_size: NA

cdr3_nt: TGTGCCAGCACTCCTGGAGGGGGGGATGAAAAACTGTTTTTT
cdr3_aa: CASTPGGGDEKLFF
j_call: TRBJ1-4
d_call: NA
v_call: TRBV6-5
clone_size: NA

cdr3_nt: TGTGCCAGCAGGGACAGGGACAATTCACCCCTCCACTTT
cdr3_aa: CASRDRDNSPLHF
j_call: TRBJ1-6
d_call: TRBD1
v_call: TRBV27
clone_size: NA

cdr3_nt: TGTGCCAGTAGTATATTGGGGACAGGCCATTCACCCCTCCACTTT
cdr3_aa: CASSILGTGHSPLHF
j_call: TRBJ1-6
d_call: TRBD1
v_call: TRBV19
clone_size: NA

cdr3_nt: TGTGCCAGCAGCTTAGGGCTAAAAGAGACCCAGTACTTC
cdr3_aa: CASSLGLKETQYF
j_call: TRBJ2-5
d_call: NA
v_call: TRBV11-2
clone_size: NA

cdr3_nt: TGTGCCAGCAGCGCCGAGGGGGGTTCCTATGGCTACACCTTC
cdr3_aa: CASSAEGGSYGYTF
j_call: TRBJ1-2
d_call: NA
v_call: TRBV9
clone_size: once

cdr3_nt: TGTGCCAGCAGTTCCCCGGGGCTTCCCTACGAGCAGTACTTC
cdr3_aa: CASSSPGLPYEQYF
j_call: TRBJ2-7
d_call: NA
v_call: TRBV7-2
clone_size: NA

cdr3_nt: TGCGCCAGCAGCCGTCCTAACAGGGGAAGTCAGCCCCAGCATTTT
cdr3_aa: CASSRPNRGSQPQHF
j_call: TRBJ1-5
d_call: TRBD1
v_call: TRBV4-3
clone_size: few

cdr3_nt: TGCGCCAGCAGCCAGAGAGGCAGTGGGGAAGAGACCCAGTACTTC
cdr3_aa: CASSQRGSGEETQYF
j_call: TRBJ2-5
d_call: NA
v_call: TRBV4-1
clone_size: NA

cdr3_nt: TGTGCCAGCAGCTTAATGTTAGGGGTAAATGAAAAACTGTTTTTT
cdr3_aa: CASSLMLGVNEKLFF
j_call: TRBJ1-4
d_call: NA
v_call: TRBV7-2
clone_size: NA